Detailed here is one T cell receptor (beta chain). Source study methods: Estimated nucleated cell counts came from reference gene primer amplification. Sequencing used immunoSEQ multiplex PCR; TCRdb keeps in-frame clones, though not all of them. The V and J calls and clone size were taken over from that table, and D and trimming were inferred from the DNA. This sample has tens of thousands of clones, with approximately 89% found just once. This CDR3 comprises 15 residues. The V gene's germline CDR1 is WNHNN and CDR2 SYGVQD (reference sequence). V lost 2 bases to trimming and J lost 4 bases, with 12 bases between them. The data were taken from a study of blood T cell repertoires in COVID-19. Study as a whole: Researchers got acute and convalescent COVID-19 samples from the United States, Italy and Spain. The analysed material was cDNA or gDNA that came from T cells, B-cell-depleted T cells, or PBMCs.

The sequence came from a man in his fifties with active COVID-19. This chain connects TRBV10-1 to TRBJ2-1; unclear D gene. The sample taken for sequencing was peripheral blood. The CDR3 reads CASSENFNGYNEQFF. The CDR3 bases are TGCGCCAGCAGTGAGAACTTCAACGGGTACAATGAGCAGTTCTTC.